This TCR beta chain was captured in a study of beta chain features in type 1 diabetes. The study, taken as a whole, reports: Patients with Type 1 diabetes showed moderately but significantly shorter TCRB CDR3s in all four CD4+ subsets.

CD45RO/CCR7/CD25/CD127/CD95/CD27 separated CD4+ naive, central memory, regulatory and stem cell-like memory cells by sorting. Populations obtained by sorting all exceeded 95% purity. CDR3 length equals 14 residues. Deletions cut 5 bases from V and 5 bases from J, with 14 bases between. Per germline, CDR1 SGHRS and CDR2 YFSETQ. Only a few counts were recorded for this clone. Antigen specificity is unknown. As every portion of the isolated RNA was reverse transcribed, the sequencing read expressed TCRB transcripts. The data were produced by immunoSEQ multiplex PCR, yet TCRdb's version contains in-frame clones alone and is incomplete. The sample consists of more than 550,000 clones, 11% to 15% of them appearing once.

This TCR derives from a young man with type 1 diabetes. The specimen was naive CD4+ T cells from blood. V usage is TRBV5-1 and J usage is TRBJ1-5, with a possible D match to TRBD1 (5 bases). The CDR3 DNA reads TGCGCCAGCAGAGGAAGAGACAGTTATCAGCCCCAGCATTTT. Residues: CASRGRDSYQPQHF.